This record looks at one T cell receptor (beta chain) sequence and its context. It has no known antigen specificity. Nothing much larger sits one base from this clone, and base qualities are not available. TCRbeta CDR3 regions were amplified from genomic DNA using the immunoSEQ Assay, a bias-controlled multiplex PCR. The study's processing was this. Nucleated cell counts per sample were estimated from amplification of reference gene primers within the assay. Sequence reads were collapsed and filtered to measure the absolute abundance of every unique TCRbeta CDR3 rearrangement. For each sample, productive Simpson clonality was calculated as the square root of Simpson's diversity index over productive rearrangements. Here the immuneACCESS table is served through TCRdb, limited to in-frame sequences with V and J called. Missing clones are a known gap in these copies; in checked studies unresolved V genes cover under half, and the rest lacks a known reason. V and J calls and clone size are as listed in that table; D and trimming were resolved from the DNA. This sample lists around 86,000 clones; over 80% were detected once. About 31% of the sample is in the top ten clones.

The collaborating institutions used their own protocols to collect whole blood in K2EDTA tubes. For TCRbeta analysis, collaborators shipped samples in one of three forms: frozen whole blood, isolated PBMCs, or DNA extracted from either of those sample types. V loses 2 bases at its end and J loses 8 bases; junction bases beyond the gene matches: 6. CDR1 and CDR2 (MNHEY, SVGAGI) derive from the germline V gene. The cysteine opens and the phenylalanine closes a CDR3 of 16 amino acids. Only the CDR3 DNA stays, 48 bases, in frame from base 1. This sample stems from a study of blood T cell repertoires in COVID-19 (dated by TCRdb to the early 2020s). Turning to the overall study: Collaborator samples came from the United States, Italy and Spain and covered acute and convalescent phases of COVID-19. The material from the prospective study consisted of cDNA or gDNA derived from T cells, B-cell-depleted T cells, or PBMCs. The dataset comprised deeply sampled blood TCRbeta repertoires from subjects exposed to, actively infected with, or recovered from COVID-19. The repertoires were released in a freely available public database meant as a resource for research on the immune response to SARS-CoV-2. Samples came from the ongoing ImmuneRACE study (first 160 participants) plus 1,254 subjects from 6 global collaborators. The sample metadata nearly always contained a de-identified subject ID, COVID-19 status, age in years and sex. Where HLA class I and class II types were available, the types were taken from metadata supplied by the sample provider, not from assay-based typing. Overall study outcomes, separate from this receptor: How much clinical and demographic metadata was included differed by source and by participant, and the metadata was provided uncurated.

The sample consisted of peripheral blood. The sequence joins TRBV6-5 to TRBJ2-1, and 13 junctional nucleotides match TRBD2. The TCR originated in a woman aged 80 or older with acute or convalescent COVID-19. For the CDR3, the sequence is CASSYRWTSGSYEQFF. The nucleotides read TGTGCCAGCAGTTACAGGTGGACTAGCGGGAGTTATGAGCAGTTCTTC.